This T cell receptor beta chain was sequenced for a study of T cells in Graves' hyperthyroidism and ophthalmopathy. Findings and limits, study-wide: In blood, most of the thyroid clonotypes expanded above 0.001 were also present.

In its sample, this clonotype was seen many times. Its antigen is still unknown. Amplified regions were TCR beta CDR3 sequences from RNA transcripts. In the first-round RT-PCR of the TCR CDR3, the HTBI primer set was used. In TCRdb, the multiplex PCR reads were re-called with MiXCR into one record per CDR3 protein. Of roughly 350,000 distinct CDR3 sequences detected, around 13% appear once; the ten largest clones hold roughly a fifth. The V gene lost 6 bases and the J gene lost 1 base, with 11 bases spanning the gap. Germline assignment: CDR1 SGHTA and CDR2 FQGNSA. CDR3 length: 14 residues. Sequences were obtained from blood. The chain employs TRBV7-2 and TRBJ2-3, with unresolved D. The source of this sequence is a woman in her thirties with Graves' ophthalmopathy. The CDR3 region is CASRPSRGTDTQYF. CDR3 coding DNA: TGTGCCAGCAGACCATCTCGAGGCACAGATACGCAGTATTTT.